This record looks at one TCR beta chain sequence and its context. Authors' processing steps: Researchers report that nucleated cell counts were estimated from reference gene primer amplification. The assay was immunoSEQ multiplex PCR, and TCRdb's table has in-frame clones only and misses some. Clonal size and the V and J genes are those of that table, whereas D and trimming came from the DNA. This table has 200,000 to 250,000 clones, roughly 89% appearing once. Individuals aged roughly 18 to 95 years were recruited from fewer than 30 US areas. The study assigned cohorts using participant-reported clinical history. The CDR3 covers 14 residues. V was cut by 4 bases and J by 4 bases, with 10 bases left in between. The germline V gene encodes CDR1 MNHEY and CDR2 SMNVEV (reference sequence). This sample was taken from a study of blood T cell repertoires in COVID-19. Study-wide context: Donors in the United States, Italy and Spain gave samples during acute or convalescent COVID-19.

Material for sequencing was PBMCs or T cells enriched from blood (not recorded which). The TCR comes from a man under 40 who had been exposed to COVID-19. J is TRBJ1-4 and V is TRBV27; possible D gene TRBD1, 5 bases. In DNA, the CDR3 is TGTGCCAGCAGTTGGGGGGGGTTTAATGAAAAACTGTTTTTT. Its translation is CASSWGGFNEKLFF.